Below, 6 T cell receptor beta chains from the same sample are listed, as sequenced in a study of regulatory T cells in long-lasting Graves disease. Arm-PCR of CDR3 regions and iRepertoire HTBI primers were used to build TCR beta libraries. TCRdb analysed the multiplex PCR reads with MiXCR anew, one entry per CDR3 protein. The sample includes about 620,000 distinct CDR3 sequences, about 15% seen only once; the top ten take approximately 18%. Indicated time point: newly diagnosed GD, antithyroid drugs for less than 3 months. There was RNA extracted from PBMCs, and the TCR library was made from it. Another study also made use of these data, one on T cells in Graves' hyperthyroidism and ophthalmopathy.

The source was peripheral blood mononuclear cells (PBMCs), collected at new diagnosis, from a patient treated with antithyroid drugs. The receptors were sampled from a woman in her 30s with Graves disease.

This clonotype was counted between two and nine times. This chain links TRBV20-1 with TRBJ1-1, with 9 bases aligning to TRBD1. Unmatched junction bases numbered 8, after V lost 6 bases and J lost 3 bases. This CDR3 spans 14 amino acids. Germline-derived CDR1 and CDR2 are DFQATT and SNEGSKA (reference sequence). CDR3: CSARTGDRDTEAFF. CDR3 nucleotide sequence: TGCAGTGCAAGGACAGGGGATCGGGACACTGAAGCTTTCTTT.

This clonotype was recorded many times. The rearrangement uses TRBV7-8 and TRBJ1-5, with a weak D call TRBD1 (5 bases). The CDR3 is 14 amino acids. The germline V gene has CDR1 SGHVS and CDR2 FQNEAQ. Trimming cost V 5 bases and J 3 bases, with 11 bases left between them. This CDR3 is CASSAGTANQPQHF. As DNA, the CDR3 is TGTGCCAGCAGCGCCGGGACGGCCAATCAGCCCCAGCATTTT.

This clonotype was counted at least ten times. The V and J genes are TRBV7-9 and TRBJ2-2; 12 bases agree with TRBD2. J lost 5 bases, V lost 5 bases, and 9 bases had no gene match. The CDR3 runs to 17 residues. From germline, CDR1 is SEHNR and CDR2 FQNEAQ (reference sequence). The CDR3, as DNA: TGTGCCAGCAGCATTCTAGCGGGAGGGCTGCGAACCGGGGAGCTGTTTTTT. Translating it yields CASSILAGGLRTGELFF. Full variable domain (outside the CDR3, taken from reference TRBV7-9 and TRBJ2-2): DTGVSQNPRHKITKRGQNVTFRCDPISEHNRLYWYRQTLGQGPEFLTYFQNEAQLEKSRLLSDRFSAERPKGSFSTLEIQRTEQGDSAMYLCASSILAGGLRTGELFFGEGSRLTVL.

At least ten counts were recorded for this clonotype. The chain carries TRBV2 and TRBJ2-7; 8 bases match TRBD1. CDR1 SNHLY and CDR2 FYNNEI come from the germline V gene. The CDR3 is 14 residues long. V lost 8 bases to trimming and J lost 1 base; unmatched junction nucleotides: 7. Written as DNA, the CDR3 is TGTGCCAGCCTAAGTCAGGGGGCGTCCTACGAGCAGTACTTC. The encoded protein is CASLSQGASYEQYF.

Only a few counts were recorded for this clonotype. A read error may be the cause here, since a much bigger clone is one base away. The V call is TRBV20-1, the J call TRBJ1-1; 8 positions agree with TRBD1. Germline CDR1 and CDR2: DFQATT and SNEGSKA (reference sequence). Losses at the gene ends were 6 bases for V and 7 bases for J; bases not matched to a gene: 4. This CDR3 has 11 amino acids. The CDR3 DNA follows: TGCAGTGCCCCGGACAGGGTTGAAGCTTTCTTT. The encoded protein is CSAPDRVEAFF.

The V gene is TRBV5-1, the J gene TRBJ2-1, with TRBD2 matching 14 bases. Germline CDR1 is SGHRS and CDR2 is YFSETQ. V shed 3 bases, J shed 3 bases, and the junction held 5 bases outside the gene matches. The CDR3 is 17 amino acids. The CDR3: CASSSGLAGARYNEQFF. CDR3 sequence (DNA): TGCGCCAGCAGCTCGGGACTAGCGGGAGCCCGCTACAATGAGCAGTTCTTC.